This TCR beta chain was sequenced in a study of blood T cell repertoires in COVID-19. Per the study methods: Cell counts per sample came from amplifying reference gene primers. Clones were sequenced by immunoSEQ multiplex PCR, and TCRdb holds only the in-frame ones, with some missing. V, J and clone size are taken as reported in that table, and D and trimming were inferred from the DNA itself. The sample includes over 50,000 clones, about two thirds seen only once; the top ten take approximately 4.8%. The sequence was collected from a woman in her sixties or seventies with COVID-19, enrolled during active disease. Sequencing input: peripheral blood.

Written as DNA, the CDR3 is TGTGCCAGCAGTCCGGGACAGGGCGCTGAAGCTTTCTTT. Translation gives CASSPGQGAEAFF. The chain is built from TRBV12-3 or TRBV12-4 and TRBJ1-1; 9 bases fit TRBD1. V was clipped by 5 bases and J by 6 bases; unmatched bases: 4. The CDR3 consists of 13 residues.